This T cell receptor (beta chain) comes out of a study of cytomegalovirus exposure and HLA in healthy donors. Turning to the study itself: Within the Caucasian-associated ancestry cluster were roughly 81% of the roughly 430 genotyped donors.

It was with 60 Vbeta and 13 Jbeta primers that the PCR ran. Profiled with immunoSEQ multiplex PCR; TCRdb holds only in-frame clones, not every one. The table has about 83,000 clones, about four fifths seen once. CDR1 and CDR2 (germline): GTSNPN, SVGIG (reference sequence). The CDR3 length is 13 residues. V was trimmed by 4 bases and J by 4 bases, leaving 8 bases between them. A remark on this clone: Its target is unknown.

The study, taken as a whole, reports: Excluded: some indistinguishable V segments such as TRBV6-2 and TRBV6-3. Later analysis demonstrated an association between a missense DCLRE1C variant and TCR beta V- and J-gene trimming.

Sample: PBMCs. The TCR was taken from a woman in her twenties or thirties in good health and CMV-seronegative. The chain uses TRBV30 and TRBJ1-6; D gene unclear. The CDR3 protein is CAWKEQYNSPLHF. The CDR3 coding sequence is TGTGCCTGGAAGGAACAGTATAATTCACCCCTCCACTTT.